This T cell receptor (beta chain) was captured by sequencing in a study of shared clonotypes between healthy human individuals (dated by TCRdb to the early 2020s). About the investigation overall: The cohort comprised a couple of women and three men aged 18 to 49 years. Blood TCR repertoires of a handful of healthy adults were deeply sequenced to estimate repertoire size and the extent of clonotype sharing between individuals. Libraries were prepared and TCR repertoires were sequenced by different laboratories using diverse techniques, in order to increase sequencing depth and limit assay-specific biases. For each donor, CD4 naive and CD4 memory were each given three plates, CD8 naive was given two plates, and CD8 memory was given one plate. Between about 0.85 and 8.9 billion PBMCs per donor were obtained by leukapheresis.

Using the deep immunoSEQ assay, multiplex PCR amplified TCR CDR3 regions from genomic DNA. Extracted genomic DNA from each cell subset was spread evenly across all wells of several immunoSEQ 96-well plates, with each plate serving as a replicate. For sorted subsets, each replicate PCR was loaded with 200 ng genomic DNA, equivalent to approximately 33,000 T cell genomes. The purified libraries were quantified using a Qubit 3.0 fluorometer, sized with a Bioanalyzer 2100, and then quantified again using the KAPA Library Quantification kit. Every immunoSEQ 96-well plate was sequenced on a dedicated single-read 150-cycle Illumina NextSeq 550 flow cell. On the authors' methods: The immunoSEQ output contained only junctional sequences without quality scores, so filtering could not match that applied to full-length reads. Sequences were annotated with PyIR, a Python wrapper for IgBLAST v1.9, using IMGT germline references to assign V/J genes and CDR3. Reads were filtered out if the reads had weak V/J assignments (E-value above 1e-6), no CDR3, stop codons, out-of-frame junctions, or ambiguous translated residues. V3J clonotypes were defined as sequences sharing the same inferred V gene, J gene, and CDR3 amino acid sequence. Percentage overlap between repertoires was computed as shared unique clonotypes divided by the size of the smaller repertoire. RTK rarefaction, the Chao1 estimator, and Recon v2.1 estimates of unobserved clonotypes were used to assess repertoire richness. For all TCRbeta clonotypes obtained by the gDNA method from several donors, generation probabilities were computed with OLGA. Held by TCRdb, this immuneACCESS table contains in-frame sequences only and omits some clones. Under half of the omission traces to an unresolved V gene where checked; the cause of the rest is unknown. For V, J and clone size, that table is used; D and trimming come from the DNA. The sample includes roughly 520,000 clones, with around 95% observed a single time. The ten largest account for 0.05% to 0.07% of the sample.

Regarding this clone: The specificity of this receptor is unknown. No base-level quality is on record; no much larger clone is a single base apart.

Findings and caveats that apply to the study as a whole: When a few donors were compared, the shared fraction of clonotypes was about 5.2% for naive CD4, around 3.5% for naive CD8, about 2.4% for memory CD4, and roughly 0.4% for memory CD8. The genetic and exposure-history diversity represented was limited by the small number of donors. Based on pairwise subsampling, the degree of clonotype sharing among donors was expected to be affected by sequencing depth. Sampling was limited to blood, and TCR repertoires in tissue likely differ from TCR repertoires in blood. Estimated clonotype richness was generally larger for naive than for memory subsets. Clonotypes shared by all four sorted-subset donors showed higher generation probabilities than non-shared clonotypes. Even with the large sequencing depth, rarefaction of the sorted-subset datasets indicated that sequencing was incomplete.

Donors were healthy HIV-negative adults with no recently reported acute infections or vaccinations. Only Caucasian adults living in Nashville, Tennessee, USA were represented among the donors. CD4+ T cells were enriched by magnetic negative selection; naive cells were then positively selected on CD45RA, and the negative fraction formed the memory subset. Blood was collected by leukapheresis, and PBMCs were isolated by Ficoll-Histopaque density gradient centrifugation and then cryopreserved in liquid nitrogen vapor phase. Analytical flow cytometry was used to check the purity and quantity of each magnetically sorted T cell population. Genomic DNA was isolated from each sorted fraction and quantified by UV absorbance on a Nanodrop 2000c. This receptor was obtained from a woman in her twenties or thirties in good health. The sample consisted of naive CD4+ T cells sorted from blood. Reading the label with the study, this specimen's cell subset or site is: CD45RA+ positively selected.

The DNA sequence follows: TGCGCCAGCAGTACCGACAGGGAAGGGAAACTGTTTTTT. It codes for CASSTDREGKLFF. The V and J segments used are TRBV5-1 and TRBJ1-4; 7 bases in between match TRBD1. Taken from the germline V gene, the CDR1 and CDR2 loops are SGHRS and YFSETQ. Trimming removed 5 bases from V and 11 bases from J; the gene matches leave 9 bases unexplained. Taken from cysteine to phenylalanine, the CDR3 has 13 residues. The read is trimmed to its CDR3 DNA, 39 bases read in frame from base 1.